These T cell receptor beta chains were read from a single sample in a study of blood T cells in healthy people across ages. MiXCR, run by TCRdb on the 5' RACE reads, gives a single entry per CDR3 protein. The table has about 730,000 distinct CDR3 sequences, around 46% seen once. Sequenced: blood. These receptors were taken from a woman aged 55-69 years in good health. The CDR3 runs from the conserved cysteine through the conserved F or W. The order of the fields is clone size, V gene, D gene, J gene, CDR3 DNA, CDR3 protein. D genes are given only for firm matches. Clone size appears in some rows only: once, few, many, or a class for an expanded clone.

clone size: -; V gene: TRBV6-1; D gene: -; J gene: TRBJ1-1; CDR3 DNA: TGTGCCAGCAGGAAAGGGCAGTGTTGGACTGAAGCTTTCTTT; CDR3 protein: CASRKGQCWTEAFF
clone size: many; V gene: TRBV12-3/TRBV12-4; D gene: -; J gene: TRBJ2-5; CDR3 DNA: TGTGCCAGCAGTCCCGCCGAGGCCCAGTACTTC; CDR3 protein: CASSPAEAQYF
clone size: many; V gene: TRBV4-3; D gene: -; J gene: TRBJ2-3; CDR3 DNA: TGCGCCAGCAGACAAGAGACTGCTACAACAGATACGCAGTATTTT; CDR3 protein: CASRQETATTDTQYF
clone size: -; V gene: TRBV5-1; D gene: -; J gene: TRBJ1-1; CDR3 DNA: TGCGCCAGCAGCTTCCAGGGAAGGGCGAACACTGAAGCTTTCTTT; CDR3 protein: CASSFQGRANTEAFF
clone size: few; V gene: TRBV20-1; D gene: TRBD2; J gene: TRBJ2-7; CDR3 DNA: TGCAGTGCTAGTCTGAGCGGGGGGACCTACGAGCAGTACTTC; CDR3 protein: CSASLSGGTYEQYF
clone size: few; V gene: TRBV3-1; D gene: TRBD2; J gene: TRBJ2-1; CDR3 DNA: TGTGCCAGCAGCCAAATACCTAGCGAGTGGCGGGAGGTGGGGGAGCAGTTCTTC; CDR3 protein: CASSQIPSEWREVGEQFF
clone size: few; V gene: TRBV28; D gene: -; J gene: TRBJ2-1; CDR3 DNA: TGTGCCACCCGACCCGCCCTAGTTGTGAATGAGCAGTTCTTC; CDR3 protein: CATRPALVVNEQFF
clone size: -; V gene: TRBV6-2/TRBV6-3; D gene: -; J gene: TRBJ2-3; CDR3 DNA: TGTGCCAGCACTCGACTGAGAGGCACAGATACGCAGTATTTT; CDR3 protein: CASTRLRGTDTQYF
clone size: few; V gene: TRBV25-1; D gene: -; J gene: TRBJ1-1; CDR3 DNA: TGTGCCAGCAGTCGCACCGGGGAGAACACTGAAGCTTTCTTT; CDR3 protein: CASSRTGENTEAFF
clone size: -; V gene: TRBV20-1; D gene: -; J gene: TRBJ2-3; CDR3 DNA: TGCAGTGGAACCGGTCGAGAAGATACGCAGTATTTT; CDR3 protein: CSGTGREDTQYF
clone size: few; V gene: TRBV12-3/TRBV12-4; D gene: -; J gene: TRBJ2-7; CDR3 DNA: TGTGCCAGCAGGGGGGACAACTACGAGCAGTACTTC; CDR3 protein: CASRGDNYEQYF
clone size: -; V gene: TRBV5-1; D gene: -; J gene: TRBJ2-3; CDR3 DNA: TGCGCCAACAGCTTGGGGGCTGGAGATACGCAGTATTTT; CDR3 protein: CANSLGAGDTQYF
clone size: -; V gene: TRBV27; D gene: -; J gene: TRBJ1-1; CDR3 DNA: TGTGCCAGCAGTTTATATCTTCATGGCAGGGCCTCTGCCTTAGACGGGGCTTTCTTT; CDR3 protein: CASSLYLHGRASALDGAFF
clone size: few; V gene: TRBV12-3/TRBV12-4; D gene: TRBD1; J gene: TRBJ2-3; CDR3 DNA: TGTGCCAGCAGGACCGGGACAGGGGACGCAGATACGCAGTATTTT; CDR3 protein: CASRTGTGDADTQYF
clone size: -; V gene: TRBV11-2; D gene: TRBD2; J gene: TRBJ2-1; CDR3 DNA: TGCGCCAGCCTCGTAGGGACTAGCATATCATCCCGTGGTGAGCAGTTCTTC; CDR3 protein: CASLVGTSISSRGEQFF
clone size: -; V gene: TRBV25-1; D gene: TRBD2; J gene: TRBJ2-2; CDR3 DNA: TGTGCCAGCAGTGTCGGGACTAGCGGGGCTCGACGTGGCACCGGGGAGCTGTTTTTT; CDR3 protein: CASSVGTSGARRGTGELFF
clone size: few; V gene: TRBV7-2; D gene: TRBD1; J gene: TRBJ1-3; CDR3 DNA: TGTGCCAGCAGCTCACAGGGGGCATTAACTGGAAACACCATATATTTT; CDR3 protein: CASSSQGALTGNTIYF
clone size: -; V gene: TRBV7-8; D gene: -; J gene: TRBJ2-5; CDR3 DNA: TGTGCCAGCAGCTTCAAGGAGAGGGAGACCCAGTACTTC; CDR3 protein: CASSFKERETQYF
clone size: -; V gene: TRBV25-1; D gene: -; J gene: TRBJ2-7; CDR3 DNA: TGTGCCAGCAGTGAAATGGGCCGCGAAGTGGAGCAGTACTTC; CDR3 protein: CASSEMGREVEQYF
clone size: -; V gene: TRBV9; D gene: -; J gene: TRBJ2-7; CDR3 DNA: TGTGCCAGCAGCGTAACCGGGGACGGAGCCTACGAGCAGTACTTC; CDR3 protein: CASSVTGDGAYEQYF
clone size: -; V gene: TRBV3-1; D gene: TRBD2; J gene: TRBJ2-1; CDR3 DNA: TGTGCCAGCAGCCAAGGGCTAGCGGAAAGGCAGTTCTTC; CDR3 protein: CASSQGLAERQFF
clone size: -; V gene: TRBV28; D gene: -; J gene: TRBJ2-5; CDR3 DNA: TGTGCCAGCAGTCTTAGTGGCTCTGTACAAGAGACCCAGTACTTC; CDR3 protein: CASSLSGSVQETQYF
clone size: -; V gene: TRBV2; D gene: -; J gene: TRBJ1-1; CDR3 DNA: TGTGCCAGCAGTGAATCTGGACTTACCAACACTGAAGCTTTCTTT; CDR3 protein: CASSESGLTNTEAFF
clone size: -; V gene: TRBV20-1; D gene: -; J gene: TRBJ1-6; CDR3 DNA: TGCAGTGCTGGATCAGGGGTTTCACCCCTCCACTTT; CDR3 protein: CSAGSGVSPLHF
clone size: -; V gene: TRBV12-3/TRBV12-4; D gene: TRBD2; J gene: TRBJ2-3; CDR3 DNA: TGTGCCAGCAGTTCCGTGGGACTAGCGGGAATCACAGATACGCAGTATTTT; CDR3 protein: CASSSVGLAGITDTQYF
clone size: few; V gene: TRBV29-1; D gene: -; J gene: TRBJ2-5; CDR3 DNA: TGCAGCGTTCCCATTGGGGAGACCCAGTACTTC; CDR3 protein: CSVPIGETQYF
clone size: many; V gene: TRBV12-3/TRBV12-4; D gene: TRBD1; J gene: TRBJ1-5; CDR3 DNA: TGTGCCAGCAGTTTAGCAACCGGACAGGGCAGTCAGCCCCAGCATTTT; CDR3 protein: CASSLATGQGSQPQHF
clone size: -; V gene: TRBV5-6; D gene: -; J gene: TRBJ2-5; CDR3 DNA: TGTGCCAGCAGCCCCTCGTTGTATGGGACCCAGTACTTC; CDR3 protein: CASSPSLYGTQYF
clone size: -; V gene: TRBV13; D gene: -; J gene: TRBJ2-1; CDR3 DNA: TGTGCCAGCAGCTACCCCCCCATGGCAGGGGTGAAAGAGACCCAGTTCTTC; CDR3 protein: CASSYPPMAGVKETQFF
clone size: -; V gene: TRBV11-2; D gene: -; J gene: TRBJ1-1; CDR3 DNA: TGTGCCAGCAGCTTAGAAATGGTGTTACTTAAAGCTTTCTTT; CDR3 protein: CASSLEMVLLKAFF
clone size: -; V gene: TRBV5-6; D gene: TRBD1; J gene: TRBJ2-3; CDR3 DNA: TGTGCCAGCAGCACCCGGGACAGAGCCTACACTACGCAGTATTTT; CDR3 protein: CASSTRDRAYTTQYF
clone size: many; V gene: TRBV29-1; D gene: -; J gene: TRBJ2-3; CDR3 DNA: TGCAGCGTTGAAGGGAGCTCAACAGGGACAGATACGCAGTATTTT; CDR3 protein: CSVEGSSTGTDTQYF
clone size: -; V gene: TRBV11-2; D gene: TRBD2; J gene: TRBJ2-4; CDR3 DNA: TGTGCCAGTAGCTCTAGAGCGGGAGTAACTACCCGCGTTTTAGCCAAAAACATTCAGTACTTC; CDR3 protein: CASSSRAGVTTRVLAKNIQYF
clone size: -; V gene: TRBV6-2/TRBV6-3; D gene: -; J gene: TRBJ1-1; CDR3 DNA: TGTGCCAGCAGTTACCTTCGGCGGCGGGGGAACACTGAAGCTTTCTTT; CDR3 protein: CASSYLRRRGNTEAFF
clone size: -; V gene: TRBV24-1; D gene: TRBD2; J gene: TRBJ2-3; CDR3 DNA: TGTGCCACCAGTGACTCTAGCGGGAGGCCCGTATCGGATACGCAGTATTTT; CDR3 protein: CATSDSSGRPVSDTQYF
clone size: many; V gene: TRBV4-3; D gene: -; J gene: TRBJ2-5; CDR3 DNA: TGCGCCAGCAGCCCGTCGTCGGGGCCGGGAGAGACCCAGTACTTC; CDR3 protein: CASSPSSGPGETQYF
clone size: few; V gene: TRBV20-1; D gene: -; J gene: TRBJ2-7; CDR3 DNA: TGCAGTGCTATAAATGGCGAGCAGTACTTC; CDR3 protein: CSAINGEQYF
clone size: -; V gene: TRBV28; D gene: -; J gene: TRBJ1-2; CDR3 DNA: TGTGCCAGCAAAAGGGCTAGCGGCAACTATGGCTACACCTTC; CDR3 protein: CASKRASGNYGYTF
clone size: -; V gene: TRBV28; D gene: -; J gene: TRBJ2-1; CDR3 DNA: TGTGCCAGCAGTGTCGGCGGGAACTACAATGAGCAGTTCTTC; CDR3 protein: CASSVGGNYNEQFF
clone size: -; V gene: TRBV11-2; D gene: TRBD1; J gene: TRBJ2-7; CDR3 DNA: TGTGCCAGCAGCTTTGCTGTGGGGACAGGGTTTTACGAGCAGTACTTC; CDR3 protein: CASSFAVGTGFYEQYF
clone size: many; V gene: TRBV7-2; D gene: TRBD2; J gene: TRBJ2-4; CDR3 DNA: TGTGCCAGCAGCCAGGGACTAGCGGGAGGGCCTGGAAACATTCAGTACTTC; CDR3 protein: CASSQGLAGGPGNIQYF
clone size: -; V gene: TRBV12-3/TRBV12-4; D gene: TRBD2; J gene: TRBJ2-7; CDR3 DNA: TGTGCCAGCAGTTTTTCCGAGGTGGCGGGAGGTGAGCAGTACTTC; CDR3 protein: CASSFSEVAGGEQYF
clone size: few; V gene: TRBV2; D gene: -; J gene: TRBJ2-3; CDR3 DNA: TGTGCCAGCAGACCCGGGGGCCTTGGCACAGATACGCAGTATTTT; CDR3 protein: CASRPGGLGTDTQYF
clone size: -; V gene: TRBV12-3/TRBV12-4; D gene: -; J gene: TRBJ1-1; CDR3 DNA: TGTGCCAGCAGTTTTCTCGGGGGGGCTGGAACTGAAGCTTTCTTT; CDR3 protein: CASSFLGGAGTEAFF
clone size: -; V gene: TRBV7-9; D gene: TRBD1; J gene: TRBJ2-7; CDR3 DNA: TGTGCCAGCAGCCGTCCCAGGACAGGGTCCTACGGGCAGTACTTC; CDR3 protein: CASSRPRTGSYGQYF
clone size: -; V gene: TRBV7-2; D gene: -; J gene: TRBJ1-5; CDR3 DNA: TGTGCCAGCAGCCTCCGGGAGGACACGAGGGGCAATCAGCCCCAGCATTTT; CDR3 protein: CASSLREDTRGNQPQHF
clone size: few; V gene: TRBV20-1; D gene: -; J gene: TRBJ1-2; CDR3 DNA: TGCAGTGCCACTCGACAGGATCACTATGGCTACACCTTC; CDR3 protein: CSATRQDHYGYTF
clone size: -; V gene: TRBV24-1; D gene: TRBD2; J gene: TRBJ2-3; CDR3 DNA: TGTGCCACCAGTGAAAATAGCGGGAGGGACACAGATACGCAGTATTTT; CDR3 protein: CATSENSGRDTDTQYF
clone size: -; V gene: TRBV6-4; D gene: TRBD1; J gene: TRBJ2-2; CDR3 DNA: TGTGCCAGCAGGGGGACAGGGGCGGACGGGGAGCTGTTTTTT; CDR3 protein: CASRGTGADGELFF
clone size: -; V gene: TRBV12-3/TRBV12-4; D gene: TRBD2; J gene: TRBJ2-7; CDR3 DNA: TGTGCCAGCAGTTTTAGAGGGGGACTAGCTCCCGAGCAGTACTTC; CDR3 protein: CASSFRGGLAPEQYF
clone size: -; V gene: TRBV5-6; D gene: -; J gene: TRBJ1-1; CDR3 DNA: TGTGCCAGCAGCTTGGAGCGGCACCTTGGGAGAGCTTTCTTT; CDR3 protein: CASSLERHLGRAFF
clone size: few; V gene: TRBV10-3; D gene: TRBD1; J gene: TRBJ1-2; CDR3 DNA: TGTGCCATCAGTGATGGGGGACAGGGTGACGGCTACACCTTC; CDR3 protein: CAISDGGQGDGYTF
clone size: -; V gene: TRBV5-1; D gene: -; J gene: TRBJ1-1; CDR3 DNA: TGCGCCAGCAGCTCCCACCTGGGGAACACTGAAGCTTTCTTT; CDR3 protein: CASSSHLGNTEAFF
clone size: -; V gene: TRBV7-3; D gene: -; J gene: TRBJ2-7; CDR3 DNA: TGTGCCAGCAGGGGCGACGGCTTGGGGGAGCAGTACTTC; CDR3 protein: CASRGDGLGEQYF
clone size: -; V gene: TRBV12-3/TRBV12-4; D gene: -; J gene: TRBJ1-2; CDR3 DNA: TGTGCCAGCAGTGACAGAGATGGCTACACCTTC; CDR3 protein: CASSDRDGYTF
clone size: -; V gene: TRBV5-1; D gene: TRBD2; J gene: TRBJ2-3; CDR3 DNA: TGCGCCAGCAGCTTCATACCTAGCGGGGATACAGATACGCAGTATTTT; CDR3 protein: CASSFIPSGDTDTQYF
clone size: -; V gene: TRBV3-1; D gene: -; J gene: TRBJ1-4; CDR3 DNA: TGTGCCAGCAGCCAAACGGCGGCGGATGAAAAACTGTTTTTT; CDR3 protein: CASSQTAADEKLFF